This is a list of T cell receptor beta chains from one sample in a study of blood T cell repertoires in COVID-19. Sequencing used immunoSEQ multiplex PCR; TCRdb keeps in-frame clones, though not all of them. Here the sample spans 110,000 to 150,000 clones, 75% to 85% being singletons. Sequenced: peripheral blood. These receptors all stem from a man aged 55 to 70 with acute or convalescent COVID-19. The CDR3 runs from the conserved cysteine through the conserved F or W. A D gene is named only where the DNA matches it firmly. Clone size appears in some rows only: once, few, many, or a class for an expanded clone.

v_gene	j_gene	d_gene	abundance	CDR3nt	CDR3aa
TRBV7-8	TRBJ2-3	TRBD2	NA	TGTGCCAGCGGAGAATGGACTAGCGGACTTAGCACAGATACGCAGTATTTT	CASGEWTSGLSTDTQYF
TRBV11-2	TRBJ2-5	TRBD2	NA	TGTGCCAGCAGTCGTTCGACTAGCGTTTGGGAGACCCAGTACTTC	CASSRSTSVWETQYF
TRBV5-5	TRBJ1-2	NA	NA	TGTGCCAGCAGGGCCGGTCCAGGGGATAAGTATGGCTACACCTTC	CASRAGPGDKYGYTF
TRBV29-1	TRBJ1-1	NA	NA	TGCAGCGTGGCCCCAGGGGCTGAAGCTTTCTTT	CSVAPGAEAFF
TRBV6-6	TRBJ2-5	TRBD1	NA	TGTGCCAGCAGTGGACCCACAGGGGGCTTGGAGACCCAGTACTTC	CASSGPTGGLETQYF
TRBV11-2	TRBJ2-2	TRBD2	NA	TGTGCCAGCAGCTCCGAATGGGCTAGCGGGAGTGACGGGGAGCTGTTTTTT	CASSSEWASGSDGELFF
TRBV2	TRBJ2-3	TRBD2	NA	TGTGCCAGCAGTGAAATAGCGGGGTACACAGATACGCAGTATTTT	CASSEIAGYTDTQYF
TRBV30	TRBJ2-1	TRBD2	NA	TGTGCCTCGAGCGGGGTCAACAATGAGCAGTTCTTC	CASSGVNNEQFF
TRBV12-3/TRBV12-4	TRBJ1-3	NA	few	TGTGCCAGCAGTTTCTCCACGGACACCATATATTTT	CASSFSTDTIYF
TRBV5-1	TRBJ1-4	TRBD1	NA	TGCGCCAGCAGCTATCGGGACAGGCTTAATGAAAAACTGTTTTTT	CASSYRDRLNEKLFF
TRBV6-1	TRBJ2-7	NA	NA	TGTGCCAGCAGTCCCACCCAGGGTTACGAGCAGTACTTC	CASSPTQGYEQYF
TRBV10-2	TRBJ1-1	NA	few	TGCGCCAGCAGTGAGGGGCCGTCTGAAGCTTTCTTT	CASSEGPSEAFF
TRBV30	TRBJ2-3	TRBD2	NA	TGTGCCTGGAGTATCCGAGGACTAGCGGGAGTAGATACGCAGTATTTT	CAWSIRGLAGVDTQYF
TRBV4-1	TRBJ2-7	TRBD2	NA	TGCGCCAGCAGCCCCCGCGCGGGAGGGGTGCCCTACGAGCAGTACTTC	CASSPRAGGVPYEQYF
TRBV27	TRBJ2-7	TRBD2	NA	TGTGCCAGCAGTCCTTCCCATATAGCGGGAGGGCCTCGCGAGCAGTACTTC	CASSPSHIAGGPREQYF
TRBV5-4	TRBJ2-7	TRBD2	NA	TGTGCCAGCAGCCTAAGGGTTAGCGGGAACGAGCAGTACTTC	CASSLRVSGNEQYF
TRBV6-1	TRBJ1-5	NA	NA	TGTGCCAGCAGTGATGACGCGGGTAGCAATCAGCCCCAGCATTTT	CASSDDAGSNQPQHF
TRBV28	TRBJ2-1	TRBD2	NA	TGTGCCAGCAAAACCGGGGGGGAGGGTGACTACAATGAGCAGTTCTTC	CASKTGGEGDYNEQFF
TRBV19	TRBJ2-1	NA	NA	TGTGCCAGTAGTCCACAGACGGGTAGCGGCCGAGGGTTCTTC	CASSPQTGSGRGFF
TRBV5-4	TRBJ1-3	NA	few	TGTGCCAGCAGCTATGGACAGTACTCTGGAAACACCATATATTTT	CASSYGQYSGNTIYF
TRBV11-2	TRBJ1-4	TRBD1	NA	TGTGCCAGCAGCCCAGACAGGGGGCGGGTTGAAAAACTGTTTTTT	CASSPDRGRVEKLFF
TRBV5-5	TRBJ1-1	TRBD1	NA	TGTGCCAGCAGTGTGGGACAGGGGTTGAACACTGAAGCTTTCTTT	CASSVGQGLNTEAFF
TRBV7-9	TRBJ2-7	NA	few	TGTGCCAGCAGCATGAGCGAGGCCTACGAGCAGTACTTC	CASSMSEAYEQYF
TRBV4-1	TRBJ1-3	NA	few	TGCGCCAGCAGCCAAGGGCAGGGTCGAAACACCATATATTTT	CASSQGQGRNTIYF
TRBV11-2	TRBJ2-1	TRBD2	NA	TGTGCCAGCAGCTTGACCCCGGATAGCGGGCCTTACAATGAGCAGTTCTTC	CASSLTPDSGPYNEQFF
TRBV23-1	TRBJ1-2	NA	few	TGCGCCAGCAGCCCCGACCCGACAGCTAACTATGGCTACACCTTC	CASSPDPTANYGYTF
TRBV11-2	TRBJ2-1	TRBD2	NA	TGTGCCAGCAGCCTGGGGACTAGCGACCACTACAATGAGCAGTTCTTC	CASSLGTSDHYNEQFF
TRBV5-1	TRBJ1-1	NA	once	TGCGCCAGCAGCTCGCCAGGCCAGGGGTTCACTGAAGCTTTCTTT	CASSSPGQGFTEAFF
TRBV28	TRBJ2-1	NA	NA	TGTGCCAGCAGTTCACAAACCGGGACTCCGGCGAGACCAGATGAGCAGTTCTTC	CASSSQTGTPARPDEQFF
TRBV6-1	TRBJ2-3	NA	NA	TGTGCCAGCAGTGAATGGGGCGGTGGGACAGATACGCAGTATTTT	CASSEWGGGTDTQYF
TRBV5-1	TRBJ1-2	NA	NA	TGCGCCAGCAGCTTGGGTTGGGCAGGGGATGATGGCTACACCTTC	CASSLGWAGDDGYTF
TRBV28	TRBJ2-7	TRBD2	once	TGTGCCAGCAGCTGGACTAGCGGGAGCCCCTACGAGCAGTACTTC	CASSWTSGSPYEQYF
TRBV27	TRBJ2-5	NA	once	TGTGCCAGCAGCCAGGGGAGTGGGGAGACCCAGTACTTC	CASSQGSGETQYF
TRBV6-5	TRBJ2-7	TRBD1	NA	TGTGCCAGCAGGAAGGACAGGGACCTCTCCTACGAGCAGTACTTC	CASRKDRDLSYEQYF
TRBV3-1/TRBV3-2	TRBJ2-3	TRBD2	NA	TGTGCCAGCAGCCAAATTACCGGGACTAGCGGGAGATATACGCAGTATTTT	CASSQITGTSGRYTQYF
TRBV24-1	TRBJ2-5	TRBD1	many	TGTGCCCCCAAAGGACAGGGGGCAAGAGAGACCCAGTACTTC	CAPKGQGARETQYF
TRBV12-3/TRBV12-4	TRBJ1-2	NA	few	TGTGCCAGCAGCCCTGGTGAGTATGGCTACACCTTC	CASSPGEYGYTF
TRBV27	TRBJ1-1	TRBD1	once	TGTGCCAGCAGTCCCTACCCCGGGACAGGGGGCACTGAAGCTTTCTTT	CASSPYPGTGGTEAFF
TRBV10-3	TRBJ2-5	TRBD1	NA	TGTGGCCTCACAGGGGGCGCGGAACTGACCCAGTACTTC	CGLTGGAELTQYF
TRBV7-7	TRBJ2-2	NA	NA	TGTGCTAGCAGCCGTACCGACAGTTACACCGGGGAGCTGTTTTTT	CASSRTDSYTGELFF
TRBV7-2	TRBJ2-4	TRBD1	NA	TGTGCCAGCATGGACAGGGTAAAAAACATTCAGTACTTC	CASMDRVKNIQYF